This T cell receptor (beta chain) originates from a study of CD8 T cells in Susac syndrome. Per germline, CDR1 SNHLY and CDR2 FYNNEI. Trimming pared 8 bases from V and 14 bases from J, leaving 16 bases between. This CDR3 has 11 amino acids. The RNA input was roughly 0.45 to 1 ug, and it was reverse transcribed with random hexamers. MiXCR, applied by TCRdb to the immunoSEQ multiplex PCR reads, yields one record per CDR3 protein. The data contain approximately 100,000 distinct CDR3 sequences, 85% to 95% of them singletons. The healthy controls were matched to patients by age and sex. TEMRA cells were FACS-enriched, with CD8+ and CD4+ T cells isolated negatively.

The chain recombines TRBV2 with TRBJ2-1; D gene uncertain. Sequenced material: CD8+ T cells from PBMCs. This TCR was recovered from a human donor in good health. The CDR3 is CASRNGVVKFF. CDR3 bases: TGTGCCAGCCGAAATGGGGTTGTCAAGTTCTTC.